Sequencing of this TCR beta chain was carried out in a study of T cell responses to AZD1222 COVID-19 vaccine. Study-level findings and limits: Reports say nearly half of spike-specific TCRs go after unmutated variant regions. Spike as a whole was targeted by vaccine-associated CD4 TCRs, dominant at 160-218 and 743-854.

Sequencing used immunoSEQ multiplex PCR; TCRdb keeps in-frame clones, though not all of them. The repertoire holds approximately 110,000 clones, about 90% seen once, with around 8.2% in the top ten. Worth noting for this clone: Its antigen is as yet unknown.

The CDR3 has 15 residues. Germline assignment: CDR1 SGHRS and CDR2 YFSETQ. With V trimmed by 4 bases and J by 4 bases, 2 bases remained unmatched. The clonotype originates from an adult who received the AZD1222 COVID-19 vaccine. The material sequenced was peripheral blood, taken 28 days after the second AZD1222 dose. The V and J genes are TRBV5-1 and TRBJ2-1; 13 bases fit TRBD2. CDR3 amino acids: CASSTLAGGYNEQFF. The CDR3 DNA follows: TGCGCCAGCAGCACACTAGCGGGAGGGTACAATGAGCAGTTCTTC.